This T cell receptor beta chain was identified during a study of Graves' ophthalmopathy and Graves' hyperthyroidism. Findings and limits, study-wide: Blood samples also showed most expanded thyroid clonotypes exceeding 0.001 frequency. A model of 13 signatures distinguished ophthalmopathy from stable hyperthyroidism at approximately 90% sensitivity and 81.08% specificity.

This clonotype has at least ten counts. Its antigen is unknown. RNA transcripts served as template for amplifying TCR beta CDR3 sequences. An initial RT-PCR round employing HTBI primers preceded a second-round multiplex PCR. TCRdb re-derived calls from the multiplex PCR reads in MiXCR, one entry per CDR3 protein. This table has 300,000 to 400,000 distinct CDR3 sequences, roughly a sixth appearing once. The CDR3 sequence is 16 residues long. Germline V lookup: CDR1 SGHAT, CDR2 FQNNGV. Trimming pared 1 base from V and 5 bases from J, leaving 17 bases between. Reliance was placed on clinical symptoms, serum thyroxine, TRAb, thyroid ultrasound and orbital computed tomography for diagnosis.

This rearrangement joins TRBV11-2 to TRBJ2-5, with D possibly called TRBD1 or TRBD2 (5 bases each). The sample taken for sequencing was peripheral blood. This clonotype was sampled from an adult man with Graves' ophthalmopathy. In DNA, the CDR3 is TGTGCCAGCAGCTTAGTCCCCACGAGGGGTGGGGAGACCCAGTACTTC. Translation gives CASSLVPTRGGETQYF. The entire variable domain, with the rest obtained from reference TRBV11-2 and TRBJ2-5, is as follows: EAGVAQSPRYKIIEKRQSVAFWCNPISGHATLYWYQQILGQGPKLLIQFQNNGVVDDSQLPKDRFSAERLKGVDSTLKIQPAKLEDSAVYLCASSLVPTRGGETQYFGPGTRLLVL.